This TCR beta chain was documented in a study of blood T cell repertoires in COVID-19 (dated by TCRdb to 2018 to 2021). With regard to the full study: Samples from collaborators originated in the United States, Italy and Spain and spanned both the acute and convalescent phases of COVID-19. The material from the prospective study consisted of cDNA or gDNA derived from T cells, B-cell-depleted T cells, or PBMCs. A freely available public database, intended as a resource for researchers studying the immune response to SARS-CoV-2, is where the repertoires were released. Samples were obtained from the ongoing ImmuneRACE study (first 160 participants) and from some 1,200 subjects provided by 6 global collaborators. Deeply sampled blood TCRbeta repertoires from subjects exposed to, actively infected with, or recovered from COVID-19 were included in the dataset. Where available, HLA class I and class II types were taken from metadata supplied by the sample provider and were not determined by assay-based typing. Nearly every sample came with metadata listing a de-identified subject ID, COVID-19 status, age in years and sex. What the research found in general, with its limitations: Clinical and demographic metadata were provided uncurated, with the amount varying by source and participant.

At one collaborating source in Seattle, patients were enrolled during active infection and were followed longitudinally through the course of disease. Whole blood was collected in K2EDTA tubes by collaborating institutions according to the institutions' own protocols. Collaborator samples were shipped for TCRbeta analysis as frozen whole blood, isolated PBMCs, or DNA extracted from either sample type. Trimmed from V: 3 bases; trimmed from J: 3 bases; junction bases lacking a gene match: 11. Based on the germline V gene, the CDR1 and CDR2 sequences are MNHEY and SVGAGI. The CDR3 spans 16 residues, from the cysteine through the phenylalanine. CDR3 DNA is the only sequence kept; it has 48 bases, read in frame from the first base. In regard to this clone: Its antigen has not been determined. No quality values exist for individual bases; no much larger clone is one base distant.

The immunoSEQ Assay, a bias-controlled multiplex PCR, was used to amplify TCRbeta CDR3 regions from genomic DNA. As for the original processing: The number of nucleated cells in each sample was estimated from the amplification of reference gene primers within the assay. Sequence reads were collapsed and filtered to measure the absolute abundance of every unique TCRbeta CDR3 rearrangement. For each sample, productive Simpson clonality was calculated as the square root of Simpson's diversity index across productive rearrangements. Entries here come from immuneACCESS through TCRdb and include only in-frame sequences with V and J called. Some clones fail to appear in such tables; in the studies checked, an unresolved V gene covers under half of the shortfall, and the cause of the remainder is unknown. Clonal size and the V and J genes are those of that table, whereas D and trimming came from the DNA. In this sample the table shows approximately 300,000 clones, 90% of which occur a single time. The ten most abundant clones make up 6.8% of the sample.

The clonotype was recovered from a woman aged 25-40 years with COVID-19, enrolled during active disease. Sequenced: peripheral blood. Recombination connected TRBV6-5 to TRBJ2-7; TRBD2 aligns with 7 central bases. DNA sequence: TGTGCCAGCAGTTATTGGGGGGGGACCAAGGACTACGAGCAGTACTTC. It translates as CASSYWGGTKDYEQYF.